Each of the 3 T cell receptor beta chains below was sequenced from the same sample in a study of OX40 agonist ivuxolimab in advanced cancers. The library was generated by the immunoSEQ multiplex PCR assay. Drawn from immuneACCESS, this table holds only the in-frame rearrangements with V and J called that TCRdb kept. Clones are partly lost; checked studies trace under half to an unresolved V gene and leave the rest unexplained. The sample includes about 50,000 clones, with 93% observed a single time. 15% to 20% of the sample lies in the top ten. This specimen was CD4+ or CD8+ T cells sorted from blood, taken in a trial of the OX40 agonist ivuxolimab. These receptors were collected from an adult with an advanced solid tumor such as melanoma, head and neck, liver or kidney cancer.

This sequence joins TRBV20-1 and TRBJ2-7, with D unresolved. Germline CDR1 is DFQATT and CDR2 is SNEGSKA (reference sequence). Trimming shortened V by 4 bases and J by 3 bases, and 7 bases separated the two germline ends. The length of the CDR3 is 11 residues. In nucleotides, the CDR3 is TGCAGTGCTAACGAATACTACGAGCAGTACTTC. It codes for CSANEYYEQYF.

V gene TRBV7-2 combines with J gene TRBJ2-7, with D possibly being TRBD2 (6 bases). Germline V gene sequence: CDR1 SGHTA, CDR2 FQGNSA. V lost 5 bases to trimming and J lost 4 bases, with 18 bases between them. The CDR3 contains 15 residues. The CDR3 is CASSPLQGRGYEQYF. Written as DNA, the CDR3 is TGTGCCAGCAGCCCTCTCCAGGGTCGGGGGTACGAGCAGTACTTC.

The chain recombines TRBV11-3 with TRBJ2-7; D is unclear. V dropped 0 bases and J dropped 5 bases, with 5 bases sitting between them. CDR3 length: 12 amino acids. Germline values: CDR1 SGHNT, CDR2 YENEEA. The DNA of the CDR3 is TGTGCCAGCAGCTTAGACGACCACGAGCAGTACTTC. The encoded protein is CASSLDDHEQYF. The full variable domain, its missing parts supplied by reference TRBV11-3 and TRBJ2-7, is EAGVVQSPRYKIIEKKQPVAFWCNPISGHNTLYWYLQNLGQGPELLIRYENEEAVDDSQLPKDRFSAERLKGVDSTLKIQPAELGDSAVYLCASSLDDHEQYFGPGTRLTVT.